A single sample gave rise to the 28 T cell receptor beta chains below, sequenced in a study of PD-1 blockade in classical Hodgkin lymphoma. Every one of the patients relapsed after autologous stem cell transplantation (brentuximab vedotin exposure was variable). Measured with immunoSEQ multiplex PCR; TCRdb has only the in-frame clones, and not every one. The data hold about 86,000 clones, with roughly nine tenths observed a single time. The material was peripheral blood mononuclear cells (PBMCs), obtained at baseline. The receptors derive from a human donor with classical Hodgkin lymphoma.

V usage is TRBV6-6 and J usage is TRBJ2-1; a weak D match, TRBD2 (5 bases). V was cut by 0 bases and J by 3 bases, with 12 bases left in between. Germline V gene lookup returns CDR1 MNHNY and CDR2 SVGAGI (reference sequence). CDR3 length equals 16 residues. The CDR3 DNA reads TGTGCCAGCAGTTACTCATCTAGCACTAGCTACAATGAGCAGTTCTTC. This codes for CASSYSSSTSYNEQFF.

V gene TRBV5-1 combines with J gene TRBJ2-7; 8 bases match TRBD1. Germline V gene data show CDR1 as SGHRS and CDR2 as YFSETQ. Trimming at V came to 3 bases and at J to 2 bases, leaving 4 bases not matched to a gene. The CDR3 is made up of 14 amino acids. Written as DNA, the CDR3 is TGCGCCAGCAGCTCCGGGACAGGCCCCTACGAGCAGTACTTC. Residues: CASSSGTGPYEQYF.

The rearrangement links TRBV2 to TRBJ1-3; D uncertain. Trimming took off 5 bases at V and 0 bases at J, with 8 bases between the two ends. Germline CDR1 reads SNHLY; CDR2 reads FYNNEI. The CDR3 is 14 amino acids. CDR3 DNA: TGTGCCAGCAGTCCCAGTTACTCTGGAAACACCATATATTTT. It specifies CASSPSYSGNTIYF.

The rearrangement uses TRBV5-1 and TRBJ2-7, with 9 positions matching TRBD2. Trimming cost V 1 base and J 1 base; bases outside gene matches: 3. The CDR3 is made up of 15 amino acids. Germline lookup yields CDR1 SGHRS and CDR2 YFSETQ. The CDR3 DNA follows: TGCGCCAGCAGCTTGTTTAGCGGGAGTTCCTACGAGCAGTACTTC. Encoded protein: CASSLFSGSSYEQYF.

Only one count was recorded for this clone. This sample also contains other DNA sequences that code for the same CDR3. V is TRBV6-5 and J is TRBJ2-7, with 13 bases aligning to TRBD2. The length of the CDR3 is 14 residues. V was pared by 6 bases and J by 3 bases, with 2 bases of the junction left unmatched. Germline CDR1 MNHEY, CDR2 SVGAGI. CDR3 sequence (DNA): TGTGCCAGCAGCAGGACTAGCGGGAGCTACGAGCAGTACTTC. Its translation is CASSRTSGSYEQYF.

V and J are TRBV5-1 and TRBJ1-5; 9 positions agree with TRBD1. With 6 bases clipped from V and 0 bases from J, the junction kept 13 bases outside the gene matches. Germline V gene lookup returns CDR1 SGHRS and CDR2 YFSETQ. The CDR3 is made up of 18 amino acids. CDR3 in amino acids: CASTSTRDRDHSNQPQHF. DNA for the CDR3: TGCGCCAGCACCTCAACCCGGGACAGGGACCATAGCAATCAGCCCCAGCATTTT.

The chain recombines TRBV28 with TRBJ1-4; 7 bases match TRBD1. From germline, CDR1 is MDHEN and CDR2 SYDVKM. The length of the CDR3 is 15 residues. Losses at the gene ends were 6 bases for V and 8 bases for J; bases not matched to a gene: 12. In nucleotides, the CDR3 is TGTGCCAGCAGCTTGAACGACAGGGACCACGAAAAACTGTTTTTT. Protein sequence: CASSLNDRDHEKLFF.

This chain uses TRBV18 with TRBJ1-1; D is perhaps TRBD1 (6 bases). V was trimmed by 4 bases and J by 2 bases, leaving 8 bases between them. The germline gives CDR1 KGHSH, CDR2 LQKENI. The CDR3 is made up of 13 amino acids. Written as DNA, the CDR3 is TGTGCCAGCTCACGGGGGGCCAACACTGAAGCTTTCTTT. Protein sequence: CASSRGANTEAFF. Full variable domain (outside the CDR3, taken from reference TRBV18 and TRBJ1-1): NAGVMQNPRHLVRRRGQEARLRCSPMKGHSHVYWYRQLPEEGLKFMVYLQKENIIDESGMPKERFSAEFPKEGPSILRIQQVVRGDSAAYFCASSRGANTEAFFGQGTRLTVV.

V is TRBV5-4 and J is TRBJ2-5; 10 nucleotides align to TRBD2. Germline CDR1 SGHNT, CDR2 YYREEE (reference sequence). Trimming removed 3 bases from V and 3 bases from J; junction bases left unmatched: 5. This CDR3 region has 15 residues. CDR3 coding DNA: TGTGCCAGCAGCTCAGTGGGACTAGCGAAAGAGACCCAGTACTTC. Encoded protein: CASSSVGLAKETQYF. The whole variable domain, remainder taken from reference TRBV5-4 and TRBJ2-5, is ETGVTQSPTHLIKTRGQQVTLRCSSQSGHNTVSWYQQALGQGPQFIFQYYREEENGRGNFPPRFSGLQFPNYSSELNVNALELDDSALYLCASSSVGLAKETQYFGPGTRLLVL.

This sequence joins TRBV2 and TRBJ1-2; perhaps TRBD1 as D (5 bases). Trimming took 6 bases from V and 6 from J, leaving 17 bases between them. Germline assignment: CDR1 SNHLY and CDR2 FYNNEI. CDR3 length: 14 amino acids. Here the CDR3 reads CASSPRGRDDGYTF. The CDR3 DNA sequence: TGTGCCAGCAGCCCCCGGGGGAGGGACGATGGCTACACCTTC.

The chain combines TRBV7-2 with TRBJ1-4; D possibly corresponds to TRBD1 (5 bases). CDR3 length equals 15 residues. CDR1 SGHTA and CDR2 FQGNSA come from the germline V gene. The germline V and J ends were trimmed by 3 bases and 8 bases, with 16 bases remaining between them. CDR3 residues: CASSFQGGDREKLFF. CDR3 coding DNA: TGTGCCAGCAGCTTCCAGGGAGGGGATCGGGAAAAACTGTTTTTT.

V is TRBV19 and J is TRBJ1-1; 7 bases map to TRBD1. Germline V gene data show CDR1 as LNHDA and CDR2 as SQIVND (reference sequence). The CDR3 is 15 residues long. The junction had 5 bases not matched to a gene; V was cut back by 2 bases and J by 2 bases. The CDR3 loop reads CASSISSGGNTEAFF. The CDR3 DNA is TGTGCCAGTAGTATATCGTCAGGGGGTAACACTGAAGCTTTCTTT.

This chain uses TRBV19 with TRBJ2-3, with 7 bases matching TRBD1. V shed 8 bases, J shed 8 bases, and the junction held 13 bases outside the gene matches. The CDR3 extends over 14 amino acids. Germline V gene lookup returns CDR1 LNHDA and CDR2 SQIVND (reference sequence). CDR3 residues: CASQITGVPGTQYF. The CDR3 DNA follows: TGTGCCAGTCAGATTACAGGGGTCCCCGGTACGCAGTATTTT.

The chain recombines TRBV4-1 with TRBJ2-5, with D maybe TRBD2 (7 bases). V lost 0 bases and J lost 5, with 10 bases in between. This CDR3 is 14 amino acids long. CDR1 is MGHRA, CDR2 YSYEKL, per germline. The CDR3 region has the DNA TGCGCCAGCAGCCAAGATGGGAGGGGGGAGACCCAGTACTTC. Translated, it gives CASSQDGRGETQYF.

This rearrangement joins TRBV6-5 to TRBJ2-7; D gene uncertain. The V gene's germline CDR1 is MNHEY and CDR2 SVGAGI. The CDR3 loop spans 16 amino acids. V was pared by 0 bases and J by 2 bases, with 14 bases between. CDR3 sequence: CASSYSNPASPYEQYF. The CDR3 DNA follows: TGTGCCAGCAGTTACTCGAATCCAGCTAGTCCCTACGAGCAGTACTTC.

V gene TRBV5-1 combines with J gene TRBJ2-2, with 11 bases that match TRBD2. In germline, CDR1 is SGHRS, CDR2 YFSETQ. This CDR3 comprises 17 residues. The junction had 4 bases not matched to a gene; V was cut back by 0 bases and J by 3 bases. CDR3 sequence (DNA): TGCGCCAGCAGCTTGGGGCCTAGCGGGAGGTACACCGGGGAGCTGTTTTTT. Translation: CASSLGPSGRYTGELFF.

Only one count was recorded for this clone. The V gene is TRBV7-9, the J gene TRBJ2-1, with 8 bases identical to TRBD1. Germline V lookup: CDR1 SEHNR, CDR2 FQNEAQ (reference sequence). The CDR3 has 14 residues. V trimming: 5 bases; J trimming: 6 bases; junction bases outside the gene matches: 6. CDR3 in amino acids: CASSPQGTGNEQFF. The CDR3 DNA follows: TGTGCCAGCAGCCCACAAGGGACAGGCAATGAGCAGTTCTTC.

The chain employs TRBV5-4 and TRBJ2-1; the match to TRBD2 covers 9 bases. Unmatched junction bases numbered 11, after V lost 0 bases and J lost 10 bases. The CDR3 runs 16 residues. Germline CDR1 reads SGHNT; CDR2 reads YYREEE (reference sequence). As DNA, the CDR3 is TGTGCCAGCAGCTTGGGGTTAGCGGGAGTGATGAAGGAGCAGTTCTTC. Its translation is CASSLGLAGVMKEQFF.

This chain uses TRBV7-9 with TRBJ2-1, with 9 bases lining up with TRBD2. Per germline, CDR1 SEHNR and CDR2 FQNEAQ (reference sequence). The CDR3 covers 16 residues. V gave up 2 bases and J gave up 8 bases; unmatched junction bases: 10. CDR3 sequence reads: CASSLSRSSGIHEQFF. The CDR3 region has the DNA TGTGCCAGCAGCTTAAGTCGGTCTAGCGGGATACATGAGCAGTTCTTC.

This clone occurred a few times. The rearrangement uses TRBV6-5 and TRBJ1-5; D is unresolved. This CDR3 spans 14 amino acids. V lost 5 bases, J lost 3 bases, and 11 bases lay in between. The germline CDR1 and CDR2 sequences are MNHEY and SVGAGI. The DNA for the CDR3 is TGTGCCAGCAGTCAGAGTGGTATCAATCAGCCCCAGCATTTT. Translating gives CASSQSGINQPQHF.

The chain joins TRBV28 to TRBJ1-1; D unclear. Germline lookup yields CDR1 MDHEN and CDR2 SYDVKM. CDR3 length: 13 amino acids. The V end lost 3 bases, the J end lost 1 base, and 6 bases lay between the germline ends. The CDR3 nucleotides read TGTGCCAGCAGTTTCTCCACGAACACTGAAGCTTTCTTT. It yields the protein CASSFSTNTEAFF.

This rearrangement joins TRBV6-5 to TRBJ2-5; TRBD1 aligns across 9 bases. The CDR3 covers 15 residues. Germline V CDR1 and CDR2: MNHEY, SVGAGI. V lost 6 bases, J lost 2 bases, and 7 bases stayed unmatched. CDR3: CASSRSDRGQETQYF. CDR3 bases: TGTGCCAGCAGCCGCTCGGACAGGGGACAAGAGACCCAGTACTTC.

The V and J genes are TRBV7-2 and TRBJ2-1; D uncertain. CDR1 and CDR2 (germline): SGHTA, FQGNSA. V gave up 1 base and J gave up 6 bases, with 13 bases separating them. The CDR3 length is 15 residues. The CDR3 DNA reads as TGTGCCAGCAGCTTAGTTAGACTCCCAGTCAATGAGCAGTTCTTC. Translating gives CASSLVRLPVNEQFF.

V and J are TRBV7-9 and TRBJ2-7; 7 bases map to TRBD1. Trimming cost V 7 bases and J 0 bases; bases outside gene matches: 6. The germline V gene encodes CDR1 SEHNR and CDR2 FQNEAQ (reference sequence). This CDR3 has 14 residues. CDR3 nucleotide sequence: TGTGCCAGCACTAACAGGGGTAGCTCCTACGAGCAGTACTTC. Protein sequence: CASTNRGSSYEQYF.

The chain couples TRBV6-1 to TRBJ1-5, with D possibly matching TRBD1 (6 bases). The germline V gene has CDR1 MNHNS and CDR2 SASEGT. CDR3 length equals 17 residues. Trimming took off 0 bases at V and 5 bases at J, with 17 bases between the two ends. CDR3 in DNA: TGTGCCAGCAGTGAAGCCCGTCCAGGGGATGTTGATCAGCCCCAGCATTTT. Translation gives CASSEARPGDVDQPQHF.

This chain connects TRBV19 to TRBJ2-3; D perhaps matches TRBD2 (5 bases). The CDR3 totals 13 residues. V lost 8 bases and J 6 bases, leaving 15 bases between the germline ends. In germline, CDR1 is LNHDA, CDR2 SQIVND (reference sequence). The CDR3 is CASGPGILDTQYF. The CDR3 bases are TGTGCCAGTGGACCCGGGATTTTGGATACGCAGTATTTT. Complete variable domain (other parts from reference TRBV19 and TRBJ2-3): DGGITQSPKYLFRKEGQNVTLSCEQNLNHDAMYWYRQDPGQGLRLIYYSQIVNDFQKGDIAEGYSVSREKKESFPLTVTSAQKNPTAFYLCASGPGILDTQYFGPGTRLTVL.

This chain connects TRBV27 to TRBJ2-2; D is unresolved. The V gene lost 2 bases and the J gene lost 2 bases, with 9 bases spanning the gap. Germline V CDR1 and CDR2: MNHEY, SMNVEV (reference sequence). The CDR3 runs 15 residues. The CDR3 sequence: CASSLTNTNTGELFF. The CDR3 nucleotides read TGTGCCAGCAGTTTAACCAACACAAACACCGGGGAGCTGTTTTTT.

The rearrangement uses TRBV2 and TRBJ2-1; D is ambiguous. The germline V and J ends were trimmed by 6 bases and 9 bases, with 12 bases remaining between them. CDR3 length: 12 residues. CDR1 and CDR2 from the germline V gene are SNHLY and FYNNEI. In nucleotides, the CDR3 is TGTGCCAGCAGATCGCTAGGTTCTGAGCAGTTCTTC. This translates into CASRSLGSEQFF.